Below, 29 T cell receptor beta chains from the same sample are listed, as sequenced in a study of T cell responses to AZD1222 COVID-19 vaccine. Only in-frame clones appear in the TCRdb table, and some are missing; sequencing was by immunoSEQ multiplex PCR. The sample has tens of thousands of clones; more than 75% are singletons. The sequencing here drew on peripheral blood, taken on day 0 of AZD1222 vaccination. These receptors were taken from an adult in good health.

The genes are TRBV5-1 and TRBJ1-4; D ambiguous. The germline V gene encodes CDR1 SGHRS and CDR2 YFSETQ. V was cut by 2 bases and J by 8 bases, with 13 bases left in between. The CDR3 has 14 residues. The CDR3 DNA reads TGCGCCAGCAGCTTTGACGGTGCAAGGGAAAAACTGTTTTTT. As protein: CASSFDGAREKLFF.

This clone has a handful of counts. V usage is TRBV7-9 and J usage is TRBJ1-3; 8 positions match TRBD1. The germline V gene encodes CDR1 SEHNR and CDR2 FQNEAQ (reference sequence). This CDR3 contains 15 residues. The trim removed 5 bases at V and 2 bases at J, leaving 5 bases unmatched. The CDR3 nucleotides read TGTGCCAGCAGCCGAGGACAGGGAACTGGAAACACCATATATTTT. Translated, it gives CASSRGQGTGNTIYF.

V is TRBV15 and J is TRBJ2-7; D possibly corresponds to TRBD2 (7 bases). Trimming cost V 5 bases and J 6 bases, with 20 bases left between them. CDR1 and CDR2 from the germline V gene are LNHNV and YYDKDF (reference sequence). The CDR3 covers 15 residues. In DNA, the CDR3 is TGTGCCACCAGCCCCCGAAAAGGGGGGGCGGGCGAGCAGTACTTC. Encoded protein: CATSPRKGGAGEQYF.

Only one count was recorded for this clone. The chain joins TRBV5-1 to TRBJ2-7; 9 bases match TRBD2. Germline CDR1 reads SGHRS; CDR2 reads YFSETQ. The CDR3 runs 15 residues. Unmatched junction bases numbered 6, after V lost 1 base and J lost 4 bases. Here the CDR3 DNA reads TGCGCCAGCAGCTTGATAGCGGGGGAGTTGTACGAGCAGTACTTC. Its translation is CASSLIAGELYEQYF.

The chain carries TRBV11-2 and TRBJ1-1; weak D call: TRBD1 (5 bases). V lost 3 bases and J 6 bases, leaving 11 bases between the germline ends. This CDR3 is 13 amino acids long. CDR1 and CDR2 from the germline V gene are SGHAT and FQNNGV. The CDR3 DNA reads as TGTGCCAGCAGCTTGAGGGGCCCGCCTGAAGCTTTCTTT. It is translated as CASSLRGPPEAFF.

J is TRBJ1-3 and V is TRBV6-5, with D hard to call. Looked up from germline, CDR1 is MNHEY and CDR2 is SVGAGI. CDR3 length: 12 residues. With 11 bases removed from V and 4 bases from J, the gap between germline ends came to 12 bases. The CDR3 bases are TGTGCCGGCGAGTCAGCCGGAAACACCATATATTTT. Amino acid sequence: CAGESAGNTIYF.

This sequence joins TRBV6-5 and TRBJ1-4; 8 positions agree with TRBD1. Germline V CDR1 and CDR2: MNHEY, SVGAGI. This CDR3 is 14 amino acids long. Trimming removed 6 bases from V and 6 bases from J; junction bases left unmatched: 6. For the CDR3, the DNA is TGTGCCAGCAGCCGACGGACAGGGTATGAAAAACTGTTTTTT. This translates into CASSRRTGYEKLFF.

V usage is TRBV29-1 and J usage is TRBJ2-6, with D hard to call. The germline CDR1 and CDR2 sequences are SQVTM and ANQGSEA. This CDR3 region has 15 residues. V was pared by 1 base and J by 2 bases, with 9 bases between. The CDR3 protein is CSVEVRGTGANVLTF. Written as DNA, the CDR3 is TGCAGCGTTGAAGTCCGAGGTACTGGGGCCAACGTCCTGACTTTC.

The rearrangement links TRBV6-2 or TRBV6-3 to TRBJ2-1; TRBD1 agrees at 8 bases. V dropped 6 bases and J dropped 7; count of bases not matched to a gene: 8. CDR1 and CDR2 (germline): MNHEY, SVGEGT. The CDR3 length is 14 residues. The DNA of the CDR3 is TGTGCCAGCAGCCCCCGGACAGGGCGTAATGAGCAGTTCTTC. This gives the protein CASSPRTGRNEQFF.

This chain's CDR3 is CASSQHGQGLYEQYF. In DNA form, the CDR3 reads TGTGCCAGCAGCCAACACGGACAGGGGCTTTACGAGCAGTACTTC. The chain employs TRBV3-1 (or the pseudogene TRBV3-2) and TRBJ2-7, with 9 nucleotides matching TRBD1. The CDR3 totals 15 residues. V shed 2 bases and J 4 bases; nucleotides not matched to a gene: 6. CDR1 is LGHDT and CDR2 is YNNKEL in the germline V gene (reference sequence).

The gene calls are TRBV18 and TRBJ1-1, with TRBD1 matching 10 bases. CDR3 length: 18 amino acids. The ends lost 4 bases at V and 0 bases at J; junction bases unmatched: 11. CDR1 is KGHSH and CDR2 is LQKENI in the germline V gene. The CDR3 DNA reads TGTGCCAGCTCACAAATGACAGGGGGCTCCTCCATGAACACTGAAGCTTTCTTT. It specifies CASSQMTGGSSMNTEAFF.

The CDR3 loop reads CASRGGSSGNTIYF. The CDR3 nucleotides read TGTGCCAGCAGAGGAGGTTCCTCTGGAAACACCATATATTTT. This chain connects TRBV19 to TRBJ1-3; D is ambiguous. The germline CDR1 and CDR2 sequences are LNHDA and SQIVND (reference sequence). The CDR3 length is 14 residues. The germline V and J ends were trimmed by 9 bases and 0 bases, with 12 bases remaining between them. Using reference TRBV19 and TRBJ1-3 for the parts outside the CDR3, the full variable domain is DGGITQSPKYLFRKEGQNVTLSCEQNLNHDAMYWYRQDPGQGLRLIYYSQIVNDFQKGDIAEGYSVSREKKESFPLTVTSAQKNPTAFYLCASRGGSSGNTIYFGEGSWLTVV.

The J gene is TRBJ1-4, the V gene TRBV7-9, with 7 bases that match TRBD1. Germline values: CDR1 SEHNR, CDR2 FQNEAQ (reference sequence). This CDR3 has 14 residues. V lost 5 bases to trimming and J lost 7 bases; unmatched junction nucleotides: 7. The CDR3 sequence is CASSRDSPSEKLFF. In DNA form, the CDR3 reads TGTGCCAGCAGCCGGGACAGCCCTAGTGAAAAACTGTTTTTT.

The chain recombines TRBV10-3 with TRBJ2-3; possible D gene TRBD2, 5 bases. The CDR3 runs 13 residues. With 5 bases removed from V and 10 bases from J, the gap between germline ends came to 16 bases. From germline, CDR1 is ENHRY and CDR2 SYGVKD. The CDR3 bases are TGTGCCATCAGTCCTCCCGGACCCGGGGCGCAGTATTTT. Translating gives CAISPPGPGAQYF.

The chain employs TRBV30 and TRBJ2-7, with no clear D. Trimming cost V 0 bases and J 6 bases, with 9 bases left between them. The CDR3 contains 12 residues. CDR1 and CDR2 (germline): GTSNPN, SVGIG (reference sequence). In DNA form, the CDR3 reads TGTGCCTGGAGTGTACTGGTGGGCGAGCAGTACTTC. This translates into CAWSVLVGEQYF. The variable domain in full, completed from reference TRBV30 and TRBJ2-7, reads SQTIHQWPATLVQPVGSPLSLECTVEGTSNPNLYWYRQAAGRGLQLLFYSVGIGQISSEVPQNLSASRPQDRQFILSSKKLLLSDSGFYLCAWSVLVGEQYFGPGTRLTVT.

V usage is TRBV30 and J usage is TRBJ2-7; perhaps D is TRBD1 or TRBD2 (5 bases each). The CDR3 runs 13 residues. Germline loops: CDR1 GTSNPN, CDR2 SVGIG (reference sequence). V lost 5 bases to trimming and J lost 4 bases, with 15 bases between them. DNA for the CDR3: TGTGCCTGGGATCAGGGAGAGGGTTACGAGCAGTACTTC. Residues: CAWDQGEGYEQYF.

The chain is built from TRBV6-2 or TRBV6-3 and TRBJ2-5; D is unclear. There are 15 residues in the CDR3. V dropped 0 bases and J dropped 1 base, with 9 bases sitting between them. Germline CDR1 and CDR2: MNHEY and SVGEGT. CDR3: CASSYSRGTQETQYF. CDR3 nucleotide sequence: TGTGCCAGCAGTTACTCCCGCGGTACCCAAGAGACCCAGTACTTC.

The chain couples TRBV2 to TRBJ2-7; D may match TRBD1 or TRBD2 (6 bases each). V was cut by 8 bases and J by 6 bases, with 20 bases left in between. Germline CDR1 reads SNHLY; CDR2 reads FYNNEI. The CDR3 is made up of 14 amino acids. The CDR3 region is CASAGGQGKSEQYF. The CDR3, as DNA: TGTGCCAGCGCCGGGGGCCAGGGGAAGAGCGAGCAGTACTTC.

The CDR3 here is CASSHGAEAFF. The CDR3 nucleotides are TGTGCCAGCAGCCACGGGGCTGAAGCTTTCTTT. The chain uses TRBV6-2 or TRBV6-3 and TRBJ1-1; no reliable D call. The length of the CDR3 is 11 residues. V was pared by 6 bases and J by 6 bases, with 8 bases between. Per germline, CDR1 MNHEY and CDR2 SVGEGT.

This clone was counted between two and nine times. The chain combines TRBV18 with TRBJ1-1; perhaps TRBD1 as D (6 bases). V was pared by 5 bases and J by 3 bases, with 16 bases between. The CDR3 is 15 residues long. Germline assignment: CDR1 KGHSH and CDR2 LQKENI. The CDR3 DNA reads TGTGCCAGCTCAACTGGACAGTCAGGGGACACTGAAGCTTTCTTT. This encodes CASSTGQSGDTEAFF.

This chain joins TRBV19 and TRBJ1-2; D is unclear. V was clipped by 0 bases and J by 4 bases, with 12 bases between them. The CDR3 runs 15 residues. Germline values: CDR1 LNHDA, CDR2 SQIVND (reference sequence). As DNA, the CDR3 is TGTGCCAGTAGTATAGAGCACCTGGTTTCCTATGGCTACACCTTC. It yields the protein CASSIEHLVSYGYTF.

This clone turned up a few times. The chain employs TRBV3-1 (or the pseudogene TRBV3-2) and TRBJ1-6, with D possibly matching TRBD1 (6 bases). Trimming removed 4 bases from V and 10 bases from J, with 14 bases in between. Per the germline V gene, CDR1 is LGHDT and CDR2 is YNNKEL (reference sequence). CDR3 length: 14 amino acids. Here the CDR3 reads CASSRGGRGSPLHF. The CDR3 bases are TGTGCCAGCAGCCGGGGAGGAAGGGGGTCACCCCTCCACTTT.

CDR3 sequence reads: CASSTTSGAETQYF. The CDR3 DNA sequence: TGTGCCAGTAGTACCACATCAGGGGCTGAGACCCAGTACTTC. The gene calls are TRBV19 and TRBJ2-5, with a weak D call TRBD1 (6 bases). The CDR3 extends over 14 amino acids. Germline CDR1 LNHDA, CDR2 SQIVND (reference sequence). Trimming removed 4 bases at V and 5 bases at J, with 14 bases between.

The V gene is TRBV7-2, the J gene TRBJ2-5; D might be TRBD1 or TRBD2, each matching 5 bases. The CDR3 totals 15 residues. CDR1 is SGHTA and CDR2 is FQGNSA in the germline V gene. V was cut by 5 bases and J by 4 bases, with 17 bases left in between. In nucleotides, the CDR3 is TGTGCCAGCAGCCCTCGCCGGGGACGTACAGAGACCCAGTACTTC. This translates into CASSPRRGRTETQYF. The variable domain in full, with the rest retrieved from reference TRBV7-2 and TRBJ2-5, is GAGVSQSPSNKVTEKGKDVELRCDPISGHTALYWYRQSLGQGLEFLIYFQGNSAPDKSGLPSDRFSAERTGGSVSTLTIQRTQQEDSAVYLCASSPRRGRTETQYFGPGTRLLVL.

V is TRBV3-1 (or the pseudogene TRBV3-2) and J is TRBJ2-5, with D possibly matching TRBD2 (6 bases). With 1 base removed from V and 5 bases from J, the gap between germline ends came to 14 bases. This CDR3 is built from 15 residues. From germline, CDR1 is LGHDT and CDR2 YNNKEL (reference sequence). The CDR3 DNA sequence: TGTGCCAGCAGCCAAGCCGCTCTAGCGTTCGAGACCCAGTACTTC. Protein sequence: CASSQAALAFETQYF.

V usage is TRBV6-5 and J usage is TRBJ1-5, with a possible D match to TRBD1 (6 bases). V was shortened by 7 bases and J by 4 bases, with 11 bases between the two germline ends. The CDR3 is 13 amino acids. CDR1 MNHEY and CDR2 SVGAGI come from the germline V gene. As DNA, the CDR3 is TGTGCCAGCACTGCACAGGGAAATCAGCCCCAGCATTTT. Its translation is CASTAQGNQPQHF.

The rearrangement links TRBV6-1 to TRBJ2-3; D not certain. V was cut by 3 bases and J by 10 bases, with 8 bases left in between. The CDR3 length is 11 residues. Germline V gives CDR1 MNHNS, CDR2 SASEGT. In nucleotides, the CDR3 is TGTGCCAGCAGTGATGCTCGAGCGCAGTATTTT. It encodes CASSDARAQYF.

In this sample, this clone turned up a few times. This chain links TRBV4-3 with TRBJ1-3; D gene ambiguous. The V gene lost 1 base and the J gene lost 0 bases, with 7 bases spanning the gap. Germline V gene sequence: CDR1 LGHNA, CDR2 YSLEER. This CDR3 comprises 15 residues. The CDR3 reads CASSQAPSSGNTIYF. CDR3 DNA: TGCGCCAGCAGCCAAGCTCCGAGCTCTGGAAACACCATATATTTT.

The CDR3 nucleotides are TGTGCCAGCAGTCCACAGGAGAGCTCCTATAATTCACCCCTCCACTTT. This translates into CASSPQESSYNSPLHF. V is TRBV28 and J is TRBJ1-6, with D possibly matching TRBD1 (5 bases). The CDR3 spans 16 residues. The V and J ends lost 5 bases and 0 bases respectively, with 11 bases between them. CDR1 is MDHEN, CDR2 SYDVKM, per germline. Full variable domain (outside the CDR3, taken from reference TRBV28 and TRBJ1-6): DVKVTQSSRYLVKRTGEKVFLECVQDMDHENMFWYRQDPGLGLRLIYFSYDVKMKEKGDIPEGYSVSREKKERFSLILESASTNQTSMYLCASSPQESSYNSPLHFGNGTRLTVT.